A selection of T cell receptor beta chains follows, all from one sample in a study of tumor and adjacent non-tumor tissue in lung cancer. From the multiplex PCR reads, TCRdb called clonotypes with MiXCR, one entry per CDR3 protein. The sample has under 140,000 distinct CDR3 sequences, 84% seen once. Sequenced: lung tumor tissue. The receptors shown here come from a man aged 70 or older with non-small cell lung cancer. CDR3s leave out the opening cysteine and the closing phenylalanine or tryptophan. Clone size is not always given. Where it is, it says once, few, many or a class for expanded clones.

size: once
J: TRBJ1-2
V: TRBV6-6
CDR3: ASSYGGGMGYT

size: .
J: TRBJ1-2
V: TRBV6-5
CDR3: ASSYSGDSLVYGYT

size: .
J: .
V: TRBV6-2/TRBV6-3
CDR3: ASSWRPENEQY

size: .
J: TRBJ1-5
V: TRBV6-6
CDR3: ASSYFGWGQNCNQPQH

size: many
J: TRBJ2-1
V: TRBV20-1
CDR3: SARPMLAMTYNEQF

size: .
J: TRBJ1-1
V: TRBV6-5
CDR3: ASNCSAARTEAF

size: .
J: TRBJ2-3
V: TRBV7-6
CDR3: ASSLGTSGPGVTDTQY

size: many
J: TRBJ2-1
V: TRBV6-6
CDR3: ASTISGRSANEQF

size: .
J: TRBJ2-5
V: TRBV29-1
CDR3: SFEVGAGTQY

size: .
J: TRBJ2-1
V: TRBV10-3
CDR3: VISHNSERAYNEQF

size: .
J: TRBJ2-5
V: TRBV20-1
CDR3: SARVGRQGDQETQY

size: .
J: TRBJ2-2
V: TRBV11-2
CDR3: ASSLRLAGAGELF

size: .
J: TRBJ1-4
V: TRBV6-1
CDR3: TSSEAGSAGRGEKLF

size: .
J: TRBJ2-7
V: TRBV28
CDR3: ASSMGGIPLAWEQY

size: .
J: TRBJ2-5
V: TRBV6-2/TRBV6-3
CDR3: ASSSIRLAGSEPEKETKY

size: .
J: TRBJ2-3
V: TRBV30
CDR3: ACRFVPDTQY

size: .
J: TRBJ2-7
V: TRBV11-2
CDR3: ASSLGQVSHEQY

size: .
J: TRBJ1-4
V: TRBV10-3
CDR3: GVSDRGGYNEKLF

size: .
J: TRBJ1-2
V: TRBV4-1
CDR3: ASSKDAQGRNGYT

size: .
J: TRBJ2-3
V: TRBV5-1
CDR3: ASSTSWVNTDMQY

size: .
J: TRBJ2-7
V: TRBV12-3/TRBV12-4
CDR3: ASSLGGTYEQY

size: few
J: TRBJ2-7
V: TRBV6-2/TRBV6-3
CDR3: ASGGRLYEQY

size: many
J: TRBJ1-4
V: TRBV18
CDR3: ASSLSGPSGDEKLF

size: .
J: TRBJ1-1
V: TRBV6-5
CDR3: TSSYKGGDEAF

size: .
J: TRBJ1-1
V: TRBV10-2
CDR3: TSRDRGAGAF